This T cell receptor beta chain was identified in a study of T cell changes during pregnancy in multiple sclerosis (dated by TCRdb to the late 2010s). The study in broad terms: The study examined how the T cell repertoire changed over the course of pregnancy in women with multiple sclerosis.

On this clone itself: Its antigen remains unidentified. Base qualities are not recorded, but no much larger clone differs from it by a single base.

The CDR3 numbers 15 residues from cysteine through phenylalanine. Solely the CDR3 DNA is kept, with 45 bases framed from the first base. Compared with germline, V lacks 4 bases and J lacks 5 bases; bases without a gene match: 8. According to the germline V gene, CDR1 reads SGHDT and CDR2 reads YYEEEE. Libraries were prepared through the immunoSEQ multiplex PCR assay. In its TCRdb copy, this immuneACCESS table keeps in-frame sequences only and misses some clones. Where compared with another copy, unresolved V genes explain less than half of these, and the others have no known cause. Present in this sample are some 71,000 clones, around nine tenths of which were seen just once. The ten largest clones represent about 0.27% of the sample.

This receptor was taken from a female donor in good health, enrolled as a control in a pregnancy study. The input for sequencing was CD4+ T cells from peripheral blood mononuclear cells, taken in the third trimester of pregnancy. The chain couples TRBV5-6 to TRBJ1-5, with 8 central nucleotides matching TRBD1. The nucleotide sequence is given as TGTGCCAGCAGCGTACAGGACAGGGAGCATCAGCCCCAGCATTTT. Translated, it gives CASSVQDREHQPQHF. This CDR3, with the reference TRBV5-6 and TRBJ1-5 proteins standing in past its ends, gives the full variable domain DAGVTQSPTHLIKTRGQQVTLRCSPKSGHDTVSWYQQALGQGPQFIFQYYEEEERQRGNFPDRFSGHQFPNYSSELNVNALLLGDSALYLCASSVQDREHQPQHFGDGTRLSIL.